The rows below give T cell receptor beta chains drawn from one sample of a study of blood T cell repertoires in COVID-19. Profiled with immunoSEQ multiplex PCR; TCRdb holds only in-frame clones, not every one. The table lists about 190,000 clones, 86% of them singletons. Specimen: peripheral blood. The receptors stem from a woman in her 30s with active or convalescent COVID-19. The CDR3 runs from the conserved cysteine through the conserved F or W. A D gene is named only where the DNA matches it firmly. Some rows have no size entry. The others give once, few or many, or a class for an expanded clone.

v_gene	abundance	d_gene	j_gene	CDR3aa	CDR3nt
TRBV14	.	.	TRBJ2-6	CASSQLRDTSSGANVLTF	TGTGCCAGCAGCCAACTTCGGGACACCTCCTCTGGGGCCAACGTCCTGACTTTC
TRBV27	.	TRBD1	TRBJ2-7	CASRHPAAGGSGEQYF	TGTGCCAGCCGACACCCGGCGGCAGGGGGCTCGGGTGAGCAGTACTTC
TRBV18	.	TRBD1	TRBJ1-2	CASSPSQPGQGAGSYGYTF	TGTGCCAGCTCACCCTCTCAACCGGGACAGGGGGCGGGTAGCTATGGCTACACCTTC
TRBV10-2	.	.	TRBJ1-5	CASSEIGVWPQHF	TGCGCCAGCAGTGAGATAGGGGTTTGGCCCCAGCATTTT
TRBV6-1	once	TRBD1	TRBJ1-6	CASSERGTGNSPLHF	TGTGCCAGCAGTGAACGAGGGACAGGGAATTCACCCCTCCACTTT
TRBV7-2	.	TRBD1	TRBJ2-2	CASSYRDRNTGELFF	TGTGCCAGCAGCTACCGGGACAGGAACACCGGGGAGCTGTTTTTT
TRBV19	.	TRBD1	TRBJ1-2	CASRTGDRGVLGYTF	TGTGCCAGTAGGACCGGGGACAGGGGCGTACTTGGCTACACCTTC
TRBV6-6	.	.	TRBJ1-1	CASSVTRGGTEAFF	TGTGCCAGCAGTGTGACCCGAGGGGGCACTGAAGCTTTCTTT
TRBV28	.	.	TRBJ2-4	CASSPQGRVGNIQYF	TGTGCCAGCAGCCCCCAGGGCCGTGTCGGAAACATTCAGTACTTC
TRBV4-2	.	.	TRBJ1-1	CASSQDLYRNTEAFF	TGTGCCAGCAGCCAAGATCTATACAGGAACACTGAAGCTTTCTTT
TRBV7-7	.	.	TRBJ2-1	CASSLIIGGYNEQFF	TGTGCTAGCAGCTTAATAATCGGGGGCTACAATGAGCAGTTCTTC
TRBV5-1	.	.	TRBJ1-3	CASSMTANNPTGTIYF	TGCGCCAGCAGCATGACAGCCAACAACCCTACCGGCACCATATATTTT
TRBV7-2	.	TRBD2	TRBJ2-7	CASSLASGGPYEQYF	TGTGCCAGCAGCTTAGCTAGCGGGGGGCCCTACGAGCAGTACTTC
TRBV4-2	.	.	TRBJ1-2	CASSQDLYIRGSDGYTF	TGTGCCAGCAGCCAAGACCTCTACATCAGGGGAAGCGATGGCTACACCTTC
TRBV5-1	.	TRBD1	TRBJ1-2	CASSPYGQGEGYTF	TGCGCCAGCAGCCCATACGGACAGGGCGAAGGCTACACCTTC
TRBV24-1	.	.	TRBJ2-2	CATSDLPSGELFF	TGTGCCACCAGTGATTTGCCGTCCGGGGAGCTGTTTTTT
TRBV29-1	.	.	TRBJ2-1	CSVVRDSYEQFF	TGCAGCGTTGTGCGGGACTCGTATGAGCAGTTCTTC
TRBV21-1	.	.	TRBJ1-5	CASSKLKGSDQPQHF	TGTGCCAGCAGCAAATTAAAGGGGTCGGATCAGCCCCAGCATTTT
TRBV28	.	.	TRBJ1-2	CASKDTHYGYTF	TGTGCCAGCAAAGACACTCACTATGGCTACACCTTC
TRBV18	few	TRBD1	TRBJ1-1	CASSPLRTGTEAFF	TGTGCCAGCTCACCCCTCCGGACAGGGACTGAAGCTTTCTTT
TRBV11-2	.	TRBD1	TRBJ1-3	CASSSTGNSGGNTIYF	TGTGCCAGCAGCTCGACAGGGAACTCGGGAGGAAACACCATATATTTT
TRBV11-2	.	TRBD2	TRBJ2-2	CASSRGGRATGELFF	TGTGCCAGCAGCCGGGGGGGGAGGGCCACCGGGGAGCTGTTTTTT
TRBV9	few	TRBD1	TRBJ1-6	CASSGQRTGNSPLHF	TGTGCCAGCAGCGGGCAGAGGACAGGGAATTCACCCCTCCACTTT
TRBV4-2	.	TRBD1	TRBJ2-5	CASSRDREGTQYF	TGTGCCAGCAGCCGGGACAGGGAAGGGACCCAGTACTTC
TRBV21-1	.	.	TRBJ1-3	CASRNRETAGNTIYF	TGTGCCAGCAGGAACAGGGAGACCGCCGGAAACACCATATATTTT
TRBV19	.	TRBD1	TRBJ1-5	CASTTDRGHVSNQPQHF	TGTGCCAGTACCACGGACAGGGGGCATGTTAGCAATCAGCCCCAGCATTTT
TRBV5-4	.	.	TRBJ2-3	CASSPGGQTDTQYF	TGTGCCAGCAGCCCGGGGGGCCAGACAGATACGCAGTATTTT
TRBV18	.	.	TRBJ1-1	CASSPGRNTEAFF	TGTGCCAGCTCACCAGGGAGGAATACTGAAGCTTTCTTT
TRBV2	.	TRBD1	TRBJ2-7	CASSTGTGSSYEQYF	TGTGCCAGCAGTACCGGGACAGGGAGCTCCTACGAGCAGTACTTC
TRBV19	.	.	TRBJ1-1	CASSLLGGGTEAFF	TGTGCCAGTAGTCTCCTGGGAGGGGGCACTGAAGCTTTCTTT
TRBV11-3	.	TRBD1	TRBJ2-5	CASSPRDREVRETQYF	TGTGCCAGCAGCCCCCGGGACAGGGAGGTTCGAGAGACCCAGTACTTC
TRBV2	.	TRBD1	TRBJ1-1	CASSEAGRGNTEAFF	TGTGCCAGCAGTGAAGCCGGCAGGGGGAATACTGAAGCTTTCTTT
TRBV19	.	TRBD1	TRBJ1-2	CASSMGQVSIYGYTF	TGTGCCAGTAGTATGGGACAGGTCTCTATCTATGGCTACACCTTC